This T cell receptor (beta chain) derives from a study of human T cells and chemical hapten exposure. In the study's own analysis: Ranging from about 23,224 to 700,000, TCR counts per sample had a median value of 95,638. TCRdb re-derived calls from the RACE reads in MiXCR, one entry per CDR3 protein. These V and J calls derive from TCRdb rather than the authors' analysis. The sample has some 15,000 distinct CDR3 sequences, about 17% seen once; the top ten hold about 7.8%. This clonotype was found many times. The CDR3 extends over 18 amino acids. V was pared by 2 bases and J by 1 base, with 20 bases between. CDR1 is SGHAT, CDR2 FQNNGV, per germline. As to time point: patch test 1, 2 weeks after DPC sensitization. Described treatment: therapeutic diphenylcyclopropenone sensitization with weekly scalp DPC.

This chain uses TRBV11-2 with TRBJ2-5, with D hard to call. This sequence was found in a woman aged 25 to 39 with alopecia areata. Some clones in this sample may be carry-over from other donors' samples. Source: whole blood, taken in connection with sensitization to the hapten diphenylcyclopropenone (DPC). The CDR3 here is CASSLQWMYGRRQETQYF. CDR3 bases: TGTGCCAGCAGCTTACAGTGGATGTACGGCCGACGCCAAGAGACCCAGTACTTC.